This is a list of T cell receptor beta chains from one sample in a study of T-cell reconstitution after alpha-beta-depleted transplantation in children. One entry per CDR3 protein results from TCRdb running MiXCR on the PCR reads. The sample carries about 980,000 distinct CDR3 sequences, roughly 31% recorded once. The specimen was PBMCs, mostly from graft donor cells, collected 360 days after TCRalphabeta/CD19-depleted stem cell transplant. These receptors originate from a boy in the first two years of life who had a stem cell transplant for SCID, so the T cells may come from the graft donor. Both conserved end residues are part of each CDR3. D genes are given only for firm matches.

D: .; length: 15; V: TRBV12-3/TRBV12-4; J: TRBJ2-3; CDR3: CASSSGPRPSDTQYF
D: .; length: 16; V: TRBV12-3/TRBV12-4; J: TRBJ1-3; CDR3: CASIPSKMSSGNTIYF
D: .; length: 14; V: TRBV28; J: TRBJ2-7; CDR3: CASSLNPLPYEQYF
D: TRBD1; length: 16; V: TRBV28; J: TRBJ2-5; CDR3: CASSRHGQGEGETQYF
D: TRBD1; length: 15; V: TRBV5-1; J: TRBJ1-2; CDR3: CASSAGQAANYGYTF
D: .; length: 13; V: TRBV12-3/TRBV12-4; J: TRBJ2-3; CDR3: CASSRAPDGAQYF
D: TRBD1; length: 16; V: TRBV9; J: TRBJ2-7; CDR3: CASIRNTGASSYEQYF
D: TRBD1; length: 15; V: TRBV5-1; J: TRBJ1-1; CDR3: CASSLSTGGRTEAFF
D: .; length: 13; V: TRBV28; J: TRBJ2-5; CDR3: CASSLTNKRTQYF
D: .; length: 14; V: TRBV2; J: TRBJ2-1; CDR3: CASRARGRNNEQFF
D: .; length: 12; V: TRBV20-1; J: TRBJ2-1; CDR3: CSAKGTLYEQFF
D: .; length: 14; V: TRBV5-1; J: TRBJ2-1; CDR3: CASSVGSSYNEQFF
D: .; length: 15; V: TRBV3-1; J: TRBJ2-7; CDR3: CASSQEGGSTYEQYF
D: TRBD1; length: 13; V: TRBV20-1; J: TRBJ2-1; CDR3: CSPDRGDYNEQFF
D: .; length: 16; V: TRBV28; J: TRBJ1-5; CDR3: CASSPRRGVGNQPQHF
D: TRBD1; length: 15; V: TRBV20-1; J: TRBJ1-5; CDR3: CSARDRQGPYQPQHF
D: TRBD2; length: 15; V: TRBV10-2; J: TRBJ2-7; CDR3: CASRVGLAKSYEQYF
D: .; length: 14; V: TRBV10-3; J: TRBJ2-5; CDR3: CAIGVYGGQETQYF
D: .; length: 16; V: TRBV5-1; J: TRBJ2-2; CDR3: CASSLVSGPNTGELFF
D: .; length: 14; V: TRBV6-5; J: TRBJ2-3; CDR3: CASSYLLVGDTQYF
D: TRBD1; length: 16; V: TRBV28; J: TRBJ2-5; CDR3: CASSPAGTGGQETQYF
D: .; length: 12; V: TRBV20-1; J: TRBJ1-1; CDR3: CSARLAGTEAFF
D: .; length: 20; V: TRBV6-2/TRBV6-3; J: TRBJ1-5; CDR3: CASSYSSRRERGHSNQPQHF
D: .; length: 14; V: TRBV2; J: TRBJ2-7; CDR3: CASRQLGTAYEQYF
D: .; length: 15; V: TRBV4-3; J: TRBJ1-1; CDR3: CASSQGLDRNTEAFF
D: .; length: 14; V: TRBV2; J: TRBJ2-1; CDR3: CASRYSVRGNEQFF
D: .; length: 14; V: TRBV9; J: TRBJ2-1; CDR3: CASNAQNFYNEQFF
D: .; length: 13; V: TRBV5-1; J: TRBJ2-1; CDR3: CASSFSGDHEQFF
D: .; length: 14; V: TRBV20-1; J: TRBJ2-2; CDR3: CSARGGINTGELFF
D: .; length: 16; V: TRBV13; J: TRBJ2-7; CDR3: CASSFYKAGPWGEQYF
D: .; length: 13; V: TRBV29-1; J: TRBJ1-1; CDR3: CSVPRGQNTEAFF
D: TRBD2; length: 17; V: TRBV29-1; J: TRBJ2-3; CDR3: CSVIRVGLAGVSDTQYF
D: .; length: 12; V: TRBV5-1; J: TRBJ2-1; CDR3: CASSRRLREQFF
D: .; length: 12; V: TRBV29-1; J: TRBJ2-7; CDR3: CSVSAGTYEQYF
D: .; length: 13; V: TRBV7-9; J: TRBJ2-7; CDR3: CASSLGIPYEQYF
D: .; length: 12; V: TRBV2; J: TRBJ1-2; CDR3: CASRQSLYGYTF
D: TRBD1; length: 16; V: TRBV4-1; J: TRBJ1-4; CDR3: CASSPGPTGNNEKLFF
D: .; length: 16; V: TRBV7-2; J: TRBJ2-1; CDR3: CASSWQRGSLRNEQFF
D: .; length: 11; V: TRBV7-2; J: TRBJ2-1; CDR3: CASTLGGEQFF
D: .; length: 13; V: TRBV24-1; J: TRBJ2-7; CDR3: CATSEGLPYEQYF
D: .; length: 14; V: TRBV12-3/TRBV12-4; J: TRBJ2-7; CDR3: CASSFSRGNYEQYF
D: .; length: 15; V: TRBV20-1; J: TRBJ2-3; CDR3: CSAGFFSGPLDTQYF
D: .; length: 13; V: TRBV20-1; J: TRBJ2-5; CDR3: CSAPSGSLETQYF
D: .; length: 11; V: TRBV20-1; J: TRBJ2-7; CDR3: CSAALGYEQYF
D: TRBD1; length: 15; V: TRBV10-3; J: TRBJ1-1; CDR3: CAIRDGQGGNTEAFF
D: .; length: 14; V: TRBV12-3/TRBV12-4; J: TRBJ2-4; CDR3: CASSLRDTSNIQYF
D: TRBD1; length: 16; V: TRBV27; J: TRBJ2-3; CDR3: CASSPHRGKGTDTQYF
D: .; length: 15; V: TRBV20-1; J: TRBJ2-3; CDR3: CSARGGEAGTDTQYF
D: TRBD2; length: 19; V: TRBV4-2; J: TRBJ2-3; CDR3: CASSQERAGGSGSTDTQYF
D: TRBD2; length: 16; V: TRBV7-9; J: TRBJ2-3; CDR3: CASSLVGTSSTDTQYF
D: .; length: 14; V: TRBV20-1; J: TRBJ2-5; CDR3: CSARDGAGQETQYF
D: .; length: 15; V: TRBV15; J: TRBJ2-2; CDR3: CATSREGRWTGELFF
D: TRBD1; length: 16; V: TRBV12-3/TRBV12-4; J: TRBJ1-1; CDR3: CASSPGQGKMNTEAFF
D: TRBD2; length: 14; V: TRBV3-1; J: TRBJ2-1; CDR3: CASSLTWGGNEQFF
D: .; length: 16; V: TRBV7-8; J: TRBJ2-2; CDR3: CASSSGGTGWTGELFF